Listed below are T cell receptor beta chains from one sample, sequenced in a study of blood T cell repertoires in COVID-19. Sequencing was performed with immunoSEQ multiplex PCR; in TCRdb, only in-frame clones are kept and a portion is missing. The sample holds around 83,000 clones, approximately 86% seen once. The sequenced material came from peripheral blood. The receptor source for this set is a man at least 80 years old with active or convalescent COVID-19. Each CDR3 is given with its conserved first and last residue.

j_call: TRBJ2-2; v_call: TRBV6-4; cdr3_aa: CASSEWALTATGELFF
j_call: TRBJ1-1; v_call: TRBV7-9; cdr3_aa: CASSLTGEVLTEAFF
j_call: TRBJ1-2; v_call: TRBV9; cdr3_aa: CASSGGENYGYTF
j_call: TRBJ1-5; v_call: TRBV7-5; cdr3_aa: CARSFRDRNQPQHF
j_call: TRBJ2-3; v_call: TRBV7-9; cdr3_aa: CASSLSVKSDTQYF
j_call: TRBJ1-2; v_call: TRBV6-2/TRBV6-3; cdr3_aa: CASSYGGVGRNYGYTF
j_call: TRBJ1-4; v_call: TRBV18; cdr3_aa: CASSLVGGDLATNEKLFF
j_call: TRBJ1-3; v_call: TRBV28; cdr3_aa: CASSSRGNTIYF
j_call: TRBJ1-2; v_call: TRBV2; cdr3_aa: CASSRSPAANYGYTF
j_call: TRBJ2-3; v_call: TRBV5-1; cdr3_aa: CASSWEGHPIVDTQYF
j_call: TRBJ1-2; v_call: TRBV29-1; cdr3_aa: CSVGTETGRYYGYTF
j_call: TRBJ1-5; v_call: TRBV28; cdr3_aa: CASSLMTTSNQPQHF
j_call: TRBJ1-5; v_call: TRBV7-8; cdr3_aa: CASSSQGGNQPQHF
j_call: TRBJ1-4; v_call: TRBV19; cdr3_aa: CASTNSATNEKLFF
j_call: TRBJ2-3; v_call: TRBV6-5; cdr3_aa: CASSYFGQGGKDTQYF
j_call: TRBJ1-2; v_call: TRBV6-5; cdr3_aa: CASSYSGAGNGYTF
j_call: TRBJ1-2; v_call: TRBV5-6; cdr3_aa: CASSQGRSPYGYTF
j_call: TRBJ2-1; v_call: TRBV7-9; cdr3_aa: CASSPSLAGSLVNEQFF
j_call: TRBJ1-2; v_call: TRBV6-5; cdr3_aa: CASTSRGRNYGYTF
j_call: TRBJ1-5; v_call: TRBV24-1; cdr3_aa: CATSSGGNQPQHF
j_call: TRBJ2-2; v_call: TRBV7-2; cdr3_aa: CASSREIMLLGAGELFF
j_call: TRBJ1-6; v_call: TRBV28; cdr3_aa: CASSTGSNSPLHF
j_call: TRBJ2-1; v_call: TRBV7-3; cdr3_aa: CASSPNRAGANEQFF
j_call: TRBJ1-4; v_call: TRBV6-5; cdr3_aa: CASSYSSGIPEKLFF
j_call: TRBJ1-1; v_call: TRBV3-1/TRBV3-2; cdr3_aa: CASSQGASASNTEAFF
j_call: TRBJ1-1; v_call: TRBV6-5; cdr3_aa: CASSYSSRGRGTEAFF
j_call: TRBJ1-2; v_call: TRBV5-1; cdr3_aa: CASSLSGTALNYGYTF
j_call: TRBJ1-5; v_call: TRBV6-6; cdr3_aa: CASRSGTGSGQPQHF
j_call: TRBJ2-1; v_call: TRBV28; cdr3_aa: CASSRDPGQREQFF
j_call: TRBJ2-1; v_call: TRBV5-1; cdr3_aa: CASSLGDSRGEQFF
j_call: TRBJ1-1; v_call: TRBV19; cdr3_aa: CASSTSGQITEAFF